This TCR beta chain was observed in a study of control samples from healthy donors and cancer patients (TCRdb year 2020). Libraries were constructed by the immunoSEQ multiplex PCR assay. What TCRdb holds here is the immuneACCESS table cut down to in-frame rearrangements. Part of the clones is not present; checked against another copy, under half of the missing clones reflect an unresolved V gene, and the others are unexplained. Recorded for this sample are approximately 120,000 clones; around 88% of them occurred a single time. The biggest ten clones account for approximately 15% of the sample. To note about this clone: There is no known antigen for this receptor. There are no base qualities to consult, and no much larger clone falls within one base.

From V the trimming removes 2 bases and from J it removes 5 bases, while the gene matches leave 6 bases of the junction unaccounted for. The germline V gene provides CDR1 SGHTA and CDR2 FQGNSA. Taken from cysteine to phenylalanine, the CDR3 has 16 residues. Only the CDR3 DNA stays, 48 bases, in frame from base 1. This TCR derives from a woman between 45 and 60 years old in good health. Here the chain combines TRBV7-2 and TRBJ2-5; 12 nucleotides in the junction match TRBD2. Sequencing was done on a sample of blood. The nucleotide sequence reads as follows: TGTGCCAGCAGCTTAACTCGACTAGCGGGAGTGGAGACCCAGTACTTC. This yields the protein CASSLTRLAGVETQYF.